The sequence of this T cell receptor beta chain was determined in a study of blood T cell repertoires in COVID-19. Participant age was roughly 18 to 89 years, and participants resided in fewer than 30 US areas. Clinical history as reported by participants underpinned cohort assignment. In the authors' methods: How many nucleated cells were present was estimated from reference gene primer amplification. Profiled with immunoSEQ multiplex PCR; TCRdb holds only in-frame clones, not every one. V, J and clone size reflect that table, while D and trimming were determined from the DNA. Found here are more than 300,000 clones, around nine tenths of them singletons; the top ten hold approximately 5%. Germline V CDR1 and CDR2: SGHKS, YYEKEE (reference sequence). Losses at the gene ends were 0 bases for V and 5 bases for J; bases not matched to a gene: 4. The length of the CDR3 is 14 residues.

The sequenced sample consisted of PBMCs or T cells enriched from blood (not recorded which). The chain is built from TRBV5-5 and TRBJ2-5; 7 positions agree with TRBD2. The TCR comes from a woman in her twenties or thirties who had recovered from COVID-19. The CDR3 reads CASSLVGEGETQYF. The CDR3 DNA follows: TGTGCCAGCAGCTTGGTTGGGGAGGGGGAGACCCAGTACTTC.